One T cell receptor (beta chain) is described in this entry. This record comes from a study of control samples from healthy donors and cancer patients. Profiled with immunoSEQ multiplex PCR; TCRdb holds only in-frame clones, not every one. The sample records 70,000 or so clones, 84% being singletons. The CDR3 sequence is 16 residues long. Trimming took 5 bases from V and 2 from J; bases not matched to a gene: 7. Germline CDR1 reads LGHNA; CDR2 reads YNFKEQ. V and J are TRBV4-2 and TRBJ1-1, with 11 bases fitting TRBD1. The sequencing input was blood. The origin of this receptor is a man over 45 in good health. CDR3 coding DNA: TGTGCCAGCAGCACGGGACAGGGGGGGATTAACACTGAAGCTTTCTTT. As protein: CASSTGQGGINTEAFF.